The following is a TCR beta chain sequence with its context. The sample holds a few counts of this clonotype. This receptor's antigen is unknown. Base qualities were left out, and no much larger clone turns up one base away. Every donor was a healthy Caucasian. The twin cohort consisted of three pairs of female monozygotic twins, all aged 18 to 29 years. CD4+ and CD8+ T cell populations were isolated with positive isolation kits from Invitrogen. This specimen comes from a study of identical twins listed by TCRdb under 2016. Background on the whole study: The study deep-sequenced TCR alpha and beta repertoires from monozygotic twins, unrelated adults of various ages and cord blood to test whether fetal clonotypes persist. To rule out contamination, the twin experiments were replicated at different times with different library preparation protocols. Summary of the overall study and its limitations: The excess sharing between twins in beta out-of-frame sequences was weaker because fewer shared sequences reduced the signal-to-noise ratio. Out-of-frame TCR alpha sharing in monozygotic twins was systematically underestimated by recombination models, whereas sharing between unrelated individuals was in agreement with the recombination models. Compared with coincidental sharing between unrelated individuals, an excess of low generation-probability sequences was observed among out-of-frame TCR alpha sequences shared between twins. Zero-insertion analyses could be partly confounded by invariant T cells such as MAIT and iNKT, though diverse VJ usage argued against such confounding for most clonotypes. Because the same donors could not be followed over many years, conclusions were based on cross-sectional statistical analysis. Fewer insertions were carried by abundant cord blood beta clonotypes; a weaker similar trend was observed in young adult naive repertoires, while no such trend was observed in memory repertoires.

Library method: 5' RACE. The run used an Illumina HiSeq 2000. A universal primer binding site was introduced by template switching, and a unique molecular identifier was present in the final cDNA, enabling accurate counting of TCR cDNA molecules. Specific primers in the conserved constant-segment region were used to synthesize first-strand cDNA for TCR alpha and beta chains. Each cDNA library was double barcoded, with a SMART-Mk sample barcode plus Illumina barcodes, to control for contamination. TruSeq adapter sequences and Illumina sample barcodes were added in two successive PCR steps. TCR alpha and beta cDNA libraries were sequenced on the Illumina HiSeq platform with custom primers. As for the original processing: Raw reads were processed with MiGEC to extract unique molecular identifiers, and MiXCR was used to determine CDR3 positions. Recombination models were inferred per individual with the repgenHMM and IGoR tools using an EM algorithm. The tcR package in R was used for shared clonotype analysis, with sharing normalized by the product of cloneset sizes. To study raw recombination without the effects of thymic and clonal selection, out-of-frame nonproductive sequences were analyzed. The raw public data were reprocessed by TCRdb itself: fastp quality trimming at Q25, MiXCR clonotype calling, in-frame beta chains only. Every distinct CDR3 protein forms one entry, paired with its most common genes and DNA. Here the V and J calls rest on TCRdb's processing, not on the authors' analysis. This sample is represented by about 470,000 distinct CDR3 sequences; 20% to 25% of them were singletons. About 3% of the sample belongs to the ten largest clones.

The trim is 7 bases for V and 8 bases for J, with a gap of 14 bases between the germline ends. In the germline V gene, CDR1 corresponds to SQVTM and CDR2 to ANQGSEA. Taken from cysteine to phenylalanine, the CDR3 has 11 residues. The read is trimmed to its CDR3 DNA, 33 bases read in frame from base 1. These records were also assigned to another study, of T cells expressing NK-cell markers. As the second publication notes: In sorted CD3+CD56+NKG2C+, CD3+CD56+NKG2C- and CD3+CD56-NKG2C+ T-cell subsets from 8 or 9 donors, TCR beta-chain repertoires were profiled. Of the eight sequenced donors, seven were found to be HCMV-seropositive and one was found to be HCMV-seronegative. To restrict sorting to alphabetaTCR-expressing T cells, an anti-gammadeltaTCR antibody was added in several experiments. For several donors, the dominant CD3+CD56+NKG2C+ clonotypes were among the top 10 CD8+ clonotypes and accounted for roughly 1.0-8% of CD8+ T cells. Those dominant clonotypes were again the most abundant among CD3+CD56-NKG2C+ cells in a handful of donors, at roughly 25-60.1%. It remained unclear whether the expanded NKG2C-expressing T cell clones were specific for HCMV antigens. The eight sequenced donors were randomly selected healthy volunteers, three men and five women. HCMV serostatus was determined by detecting HCMV-specific IgG in serum with a commercial ELISA kit. MIGEC handled demultiplexing of the reads and grouping by UMI, while MiTCR was used to assemble and quantify clonotypes. To exclude erroneous sequences, any TCR cDNA sequence not supported by at least two reads was discarded. The tcR package was used for downstream repertoire analysis, with clonotypes matched between fractions based on CDR3 nucleotide sequence plus V segment. VDJmatch was used to annotate antigen specificity against VDJdb, with one amino acid substitution allowed in CDR3.

Material for sequencing was CD4+ T cells sorted from blood. This clonotype was sampled from a woman between 18 and 29 years old in good health. Here the chain combines TRBV29-1 and TRBJ1-2; possibly the D gene is TRBD1, per 5 matching bases. The CDR3 corresponds to CSAVGGGGYTF. The DNA is as follows: TGCAGCGCCGTCGGGGGAGGCGGCTACACCTTC.